This TCR beta chain was sequenced in a study of identical twins. Each CDR3 protein is one row after TCRdb ran MiXCR on the 5' RACE reads. The table has hundreds of thousands of distinct CDR3 sequences, about 8.9% seen once; the top ten hold 2.1%. This CDR3 contains 15 residues. Germline V gene lookup returns CDR1 LGHDT and CDR2 YNNKEL (reference sequence). The V gene lost 0 bases and the J gene lost 2 bases, with 10 bases spanning the gap. In its sample, this clonotype was seen many times. No antigen is known for it. Study observations and caveats: Possibly, invariant MAIT and iNKT cells partly confounded zero-insertion analyses. Monozygotic twin pairs showed more out-of-frame TCR alpha sharing than models estimated.

The same sample was also used in a study of yellow fever vaccine responses in identical twins.

V usage is TRBV3-1 and J usage is TRBJ1-2; D remains unclear. The sequenced sample was memory (CD45RO+) T cells sorted from blood. The sequence was obtained from a woman between 18 and 29 years old in good health. This CDR3 is CASSQDIGLNYGYTF. The CDR3, as DNA: TGTGCCAGCAGCCAAGATATAGGGTTGAACTATGGCTACACCTTC.